These T cell receptor beta chains were read from a single sample in a study of shared clonotypes between healthy human individuals. Sequencing was performed with immunoSEQ multiplex PCR; in TCRdb, only in-frame clones are kept and a portion is missing. Of approximately 92,000 clones detected, approximately 63% appear once; the ten largest clones hold roughly 52%. The sequenced material came from memory CD8+ T cells sorted from blood. The receptors come from a man aged 25-40 years in good health. Both conserved end residues are part of each CDR3. Fields, in order: clone size, V gene, D gene, J gene, CDR3 DNA, CDR3 protein. D genes are given only for firm matches. The size field is filled for only some rows; it gives once, few, many or a size class.

NA	TRBV5-1	TRBD1	TRBJ2-2	TGCGCCAGCAGCTTGGGGCGGACAGGGGGATTACCCGGGGAGCTGTTTTTT	CASSLGRTGGLPGELFF
once	TRBV6-5	NA	TRBJ1-1	TGTGCCAGCAGTTACTCAGGCGGGGCGGGGTACACTGAAGCTTTCTTT	CASSYSGGAGYTEAFF
NA	TRBV6-5	NA	TRBJ1-3	TGTGCCAGCAGTCGAGCAGGGGCTGGAAACACCATATATTTT	CASSRAGAGNTIYF
few	TRBV7-6	NA	TRBJ1-5	TGTGCCAGCAGCTTTGGGATCTATCAGCCCCAGCATTTT	CASSFGIYQPQHF
few	TRBV27	NA	TRBJ1-5	TGTGCCAGCAGTTTAAGGGGGGGGACAAATCAGCCCCAGCATTTT	CASSLRGGTNQPQHF
NA	TRBV4-3	NA	TRBJ2-5	TGCGCCAGCAGCCAAGATCCCTCGGGGGCCCAGTACTTC	CASSQDPSGAQYF
NA	TRBV11-3	NA	TRBJ2-2	TGTGCCAGCAGCCCCCCGTACACCTCCGGGGAGCTGTTTTTT	CASSPPYTSGELFF
NA	TRBV9	NA	TRBJ2-2	TGTGCCAGCAGCGTATTTTCGGGGTCGAACACCGGGGAGCTGTTTTTT	CASSVFSGSNTGELFF
NA	TRBV7-6	TRBD2	TRBJ2-1	TGTGCCAGCAGCTTTACTAGCGTCTCGTACAATGAGCAGTTCTTC	CASSFTSVSYNEQFF
NA	TRBV11-1	TRBD1	TRBJ2-1	TGTGCCAGCAGCTTAGAGCTCGACAGGGGGCTTTTTAGTATCAATGAGCAGTTCTTC	CASSLELDRGLFSINEQFF
NA	TRBV7-3	NA	TRBJ2-2	TGTGCCAGCAGCTTAGTTACTAGCTTCGGGGAGCTGTTTTTT	CASSLVTSFGELFF
NA	TRBV2	NA	TRBJ2-3	TGTGCCAGCAGTGAGGGACTCGAAAGCACAGATACGCAGTATTTT	CASSEGLESTDTQYF
once	TRBV18	NA	TRBJ2-3	TGTGCCAGCTCACCGAAATACAGGGCCACAGATACGCAGTATTTT	CASSPKYRATDTQYF
NA	TRBV19	TRBD1	TRBJ2-3	TGTGCCAGTAGTATCGGACAGGGGGCGAGAGATACGCAGTATTTT	CASSIGQGARDTQYF
NA	TRBV28	TRBD2	TRBJ2-7	TGTGCCAGCACCTCCGGGACTACCTACGAGCAGTACTTC	CASTSGTTYEQYF
NA	TRBV11-2	TRBD1	TRBJ2-2	TGTGCCAGCAAGCGACAGGGTCTCTCCGGGGAGCTGTTTTTT	CASKRQGLSGELFF
NA	TRBV20-1	NA	TRBJ2-3	TGCAGTGGGGGTAGCACAGATACGCAGTATTTT	CSGGSTDTQYF
few	TRBV10-2	NA	TRBJ1-2	TGCGCCAGCACGGGGGAGCTGGCGTATGGCTACACCTTC	CASTGELAYGYTF
NA	TRBV5-4	TRBD1	TRBJ2-7	TGTGCCAGCAGCGCCGGGACAGGGAGGGACGAGCAGTACTTC	CASSAGTGRDEQYF
NA	TRBV7-9	TRBD1	TRBJ1-1	TGTGCCAGCAGCTCAAAACAAACGGACAGGGGGGTGGCTTTCTTT	CASSSKQTDRGVAFF
few	TRBV7-2	NA	TRBJ2-2	TGTGCCAGCAGCTTAGTGGTTTCAGGCACCGGGGAGCTGTTTTTT	CASSLVVSGTGELFF
NA	TRBV7-2	NA	TRBJ1-4	TGTGCCAGCAGGACTCAGGGTTTTTCTAATGAAAAACTGTTTTTT	CASRTQGFSNEKLFF
NA	TRBV18	NA	TRBJ2-5	TGTGCCAGCTCACCACGGGTAGCGAGGGAAGAGACCCAGTACTTC	CASSPRVAREETQYF
NA	TRBV5-1	NA	TRBJ1-4	TGCGCCAGCAGCAAAACGGGGGCGCTTAGCGTCCCCGGGACGGAAAAACTGTTTTTT	CASSKTGALSVPGTEKLFF
NA	TRBV25-1	TRBD2	TRBJ2-7	TGTGCCAGTTCCCATGGGGCGGGAGTTTACGAGCAGTACTTC	CASSHGAGVYEQYF
NA	TRBV6-6	NA	TRBJ1-2	TGTGCCAGCAGGAACTTAGGCTATGGCTACACCTTC	CASRNLGYGYTF
NA	TRBV10-3	TRBD2	TRBJ2-3	TGTGCCATCAGTGATAGCGGGAGGCCAGTAGCAGATACGCAGTATTTT	CAISDSGRPVADTQYF